This T cell receptor (beta chain) comes out of a study of PD-1 blockade in classical Hodgkin lymphoma. Only in-frame clones appear in the TCRdb table, and some are missing; sequencing was by immunoSEQ multiplex PCR. Among approximately 24,000 clones, just over 85% were seen once, and the ten largest hold 2% to 3%. Overall study results and limits: Significantly greater TCR diversity emerged by C4D1 in CD4+ cells but not CD8+ cells.

Trimming took 5 bases from V and 4 from J, leaving 14 bases between them. Germline CDR1 and CDR2: MNHNY and SVGAGI (reference sequence). CDR3 size: 14 residues. In its sample, this clone was seen once. Its specificity is unknown. All patients relapsed after autologous stem cell transplantation, and brentuximab vedotin exposure varied. This sample comprised peripheral blood mononuclear cells (PBMCs), obtained at baseline. V and J are TRBV6-6 and TRBJ1-1; possibly TRBD1 for D (6 bases). This clonotype was sampled from a human donor with classical Hodgkin lymphoma. Here the CDR3 reads CASSQITGTTEAFF. The CDR3, as DNA: TGTGCCAGCAGTCAGATAACAGGGACCACTGAAGCTTTCTTT.